This T cell receptor beta chain was observed in a study of T-cell reconstitution after alpha-beta-depleted transplantation in children. Study results and limitations: Where alpha-beta T cells came from about two months after transplant was reportedly several hundred expanded graft clones.

This CDR3 spans 13 amino acids. V lost 9 bases to trimming and J lost 7 bases; unmatched junction nucleotides: 9. Germline-derived CDR1 and CDR2 are SNHLY and FYNNEI. The library targeted TCRbeta and was prepared with unique molecular identifiers. One entry per CDR3 protein, called by TCRdb with MiXCR from the PCR reads. The sample comprises 140,000 or so distinct CDR3 sequences, about 8.8% of which are singletons, and about a sixth rests with the top ten. Many counts were recorded for this clonotype. Its target is not known. J is TRBJ2-1 and V is TRBV2, with 7 bases identical to TRBD1. This specimen consisted of PBMCs, mostly from graft donor cells, obtained 180 days after TCRalphabeta/CD19-depleted stem cell transplant. This receptor was taken from a female patient aged 2-9 years who had a stem cell transplant for congenital amegakaryocytic thrombocytopenia, so the T cells may come from the graft donor. In nucleotides, the CDR3 is TGTGCCAGACCCGACAGGGAAGGAAATGAGCAGTTCTTC. Protein: CARPDREGNEQFF. The whole variable domain, remainder taken from reference TRBV2 and TRBJ2-1, is EPEVTQTPSHQVTQMGQEVILRCVPISNHLYFYWYRQILGQKVEFLVSFYNNEISEKSEIFDDQFSVERPDGSNFTLKIRSTKLEDSAMYFCARPDREGNEQFFGPGTRLTVL.